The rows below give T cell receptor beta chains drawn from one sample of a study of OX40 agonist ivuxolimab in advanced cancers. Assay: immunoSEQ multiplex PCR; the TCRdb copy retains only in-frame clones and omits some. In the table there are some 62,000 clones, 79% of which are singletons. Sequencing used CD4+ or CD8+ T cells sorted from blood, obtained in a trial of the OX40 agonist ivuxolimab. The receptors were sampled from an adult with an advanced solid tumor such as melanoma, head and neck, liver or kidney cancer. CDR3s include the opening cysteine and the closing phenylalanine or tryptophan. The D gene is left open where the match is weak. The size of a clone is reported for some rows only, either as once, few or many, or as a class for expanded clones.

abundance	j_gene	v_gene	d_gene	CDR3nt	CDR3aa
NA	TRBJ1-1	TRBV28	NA	TGTGCCAGCAGTTTGCGGGGGGCGGGCCCTGAAGCTTTCTTT	CASSLRGAGPEAFF
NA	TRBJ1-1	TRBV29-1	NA	TGCAGCGTTGAAGCAGGCCTGAACACTGAAGCTTTCTTT	CSVEAGLNTEAFF
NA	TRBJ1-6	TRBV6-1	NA	TGTGCCAGCAGTGAAGCAGGGGACTCCTATAATTCACCCCTCCACTTT	CASSEAGDSYNSPLHF
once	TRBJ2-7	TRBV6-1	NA	TGTGCCAGCAGTGAAGTCGGCCAGGGGCCCTACGAGCAGTACTTC	CASSEVGQGPYEQYF
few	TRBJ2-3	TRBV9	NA	TGTGCCAGCAGCCCCACCCTTGGAACGCAGTATTTT	CASSPTLGTQYF
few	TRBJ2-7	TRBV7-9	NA	TGTGCCAGCAGCCGGGGACTAGAGCCGACAGGGGACGAGCAGTACTTC	CASSRGLEPTGDEQYF
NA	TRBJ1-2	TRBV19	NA	TGTGCCAGTAGTTCGGTGGCAGACTATGGCTACACCTTC	CASSSVADYGYTF
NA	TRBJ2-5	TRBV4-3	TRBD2	TGCGCCAGCAGCCGGGGGACTAGCGGGGGTGAGACCCAGTACTTC	CASSRGTSGGETQYF
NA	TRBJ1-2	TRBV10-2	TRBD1	TGCGCCAGCAGTGAGAGTGGGACAGGGGGTCTAGATGGCTACACCTTC	CASSESGTGGLDGYTF
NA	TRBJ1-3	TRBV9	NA	TGTGCCAGTTCAGGAAACACCATATATTTT	CASSGNTIYF
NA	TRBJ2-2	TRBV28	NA	TGTGCCAGTAACAAGAACACCGGGGAGCTGTTTTTT	CASNKNTGELFF
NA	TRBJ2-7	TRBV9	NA	TGTGCCAGCAGCGTAGACAGCTCCTACGAGCAGTACTTC	CASSVDSSYEQYF
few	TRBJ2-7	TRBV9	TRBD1	TGTGCCAGCAGCCCTACGGGGACAGATCTTACCTACGAGCAGTACTTC	CASSPTGTDLTYEQYF
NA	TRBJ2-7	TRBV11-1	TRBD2	TGTGCCAGCAGCTTAGGGGCTAGCGGGAGCTACGAGCAGTACTTC	CASSLGASGSYEQYF
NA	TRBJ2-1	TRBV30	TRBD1	TGTGCCTGGAGTGGGGACAGGAACAATGAGCAGTTCTTC	CAWSGDRNNEQFF
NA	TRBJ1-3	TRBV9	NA	TGTGCCAGCAGCCTGCTCGTGGCGGGAAACACCATATATTTT	CASSLLVAGNTIYF
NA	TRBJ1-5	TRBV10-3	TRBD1	TGTGCCATCAACGACAGGGGGCCCAATCAGCCCCAGCATTTT	CAINDRGPNQPQHF
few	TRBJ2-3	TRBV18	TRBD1	TGTGCCAGCTCCACAGGGGGGACGACAGATACGCAGTATTTT	CASSTGGTTDTQYF
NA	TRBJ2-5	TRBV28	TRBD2	TGTGCCAGCACCCTATCCGGACTAGCGGGAGACTCTCTACAAGAGACCCAGTACTTC	CASTLSGLAGDSLQETQYF
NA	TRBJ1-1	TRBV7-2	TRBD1	TGTGCCAGCAGCTACGGACAGGGAGGTAACACTGAAGCTTTCTTT	CASSYGQGGNTEAFF
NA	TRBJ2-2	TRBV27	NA	TGTGCCAGCAGCCGGTTCACCGGGGAGCTGTTTTTT	CASSRFTGELFF
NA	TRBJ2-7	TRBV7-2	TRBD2	TGTGCCAGCAGCTTCCAGACTAGCGGGGCAATTCCGTCGGCGGGGCAGTACTTC	CASSFQTSGAIPSAGQYF
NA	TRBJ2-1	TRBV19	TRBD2	TGTGCCAGTAGTACGCATTCAGCGGGAGGTAATGAGCAGTTCTTC	CASSTHSAGGNEQFF
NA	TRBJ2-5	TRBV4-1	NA	TGCGCCAGCAGCCAAGAGCCTACTTCGGGGACCCAGTACTTC	CASSQEPTSGTQYF
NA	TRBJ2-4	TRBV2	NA	TGTGCCAGCAGTGCTGGAAACATTCAGTACTTC	CASSAGNIQYF
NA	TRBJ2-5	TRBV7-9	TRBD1	TGTGCCAGCAGCCGGACAGGGACCCAAGAGACCCAGTACTTC	CASSRTGTQETQYF
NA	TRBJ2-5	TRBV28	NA	TGTGCCAGCAGTTTCGTCTGGGGACCCCAAGAGACCCAGTACTTC	CASSFVWGPQETQYF
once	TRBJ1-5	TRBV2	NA	TGTGCCAGCAGTGAAGGGGGGGGTCCCAATCAGCCCCAGCATTTT	CASSEGGGPNQPQHF
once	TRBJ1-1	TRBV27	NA	TGTGCCAGCAGTTCCGAGGACGGGGGCCTCACTGAAGCTTTCTTT	CASSSEDGGLTEAFF
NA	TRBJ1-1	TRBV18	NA	TGTGCCAGCTCACCATGGGGCGGAAGAATGAACACTGAAGCTTTCTTT	CASSPWGGRMNTEAFF
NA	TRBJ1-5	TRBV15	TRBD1	TGTGCCACCAGCAGAGAGGACAGGAATCAGCCCCAGCATTTT	CATSREDRNQPQHF
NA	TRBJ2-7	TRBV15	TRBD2	TGTGCCACCAGCTCAGCTAGCGGGCCCTACGAGCAGTACTTC	CATSSASGPYEQYF
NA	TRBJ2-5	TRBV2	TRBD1	TGTGCCAGCCGAGGGGAGACAGGGCCCAGAGAGGACTTC	CASRGETGPREDF
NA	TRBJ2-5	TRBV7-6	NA	TGTGCCAGCAGCTTAGTTCAAGAGACCCAGTACTTC	CASSLVQETQYF
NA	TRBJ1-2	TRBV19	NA	TGTGCCAGTAGTCCCTCGGACGGACGAGGCTACACCTTC	CASSPSDGRGYTF
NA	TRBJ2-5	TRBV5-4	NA	TGTGCCAGCAGCCCCCGCGTAGAGTTCCAAGAGACCCAGTACTTC	CASSPRVEFQETQYF
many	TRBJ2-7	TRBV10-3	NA	TGTGCCATCACGGTAGCGGCCTCTAACGAGCAGTACTTC	CAITVAASNEQYF
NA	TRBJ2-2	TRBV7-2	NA	TGTGCCAGCAGCGCGCGGGTCACCGGGGAGCTGTTTTTT	CASSARVTGELFF
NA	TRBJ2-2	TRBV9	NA	TGTGCCAGCAGCGTAGCCGGGTCGAACACCGGGGAGCTGTTTTTT	CASSVAGSNTGELFF
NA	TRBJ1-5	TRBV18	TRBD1	TGTGCCAGCTCACCCCCGGGACAGGGGCATCAGCCCCAGCATTTT	CASSPPGQGHQPQHF
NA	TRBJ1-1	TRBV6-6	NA	TGTGCCAGCAGTTATGACGGGAACACTGAAGCTTTCTTT	CASSYDGNTEAFF
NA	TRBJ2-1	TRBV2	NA	TGTGCCAGCAGTGAACCACGACGGCAGGTTGAGCAGTTCTTC	CASSEPRRQVEQFF
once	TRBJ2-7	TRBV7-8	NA	TGTGCCAGCAGCTTACGACAGGAATACGAGCAGTACTTC	CASSLRQEYEQYF
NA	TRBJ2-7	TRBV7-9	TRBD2	TGTGCCAGCAGCTTTTGGACTAGCGGGAGCGGCGAGCAGTACTTC	CASSFWTSGSGEQYF
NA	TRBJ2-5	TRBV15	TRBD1	TGTGCCACCAGCATTGACAGGGGCCAGTACTTC	CATSIDRGQYF
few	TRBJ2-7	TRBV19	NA	TGTGCCAGTAGTCGCGGTGGAGCCGAGCTAGGACTACAGTACTTC	CASSRGGAELGLQYF
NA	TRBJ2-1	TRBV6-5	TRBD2	TGTGCCAGCAGCACGACGGGGGGGGCTTACAATGAGCAGTTCTTC	CASSTTGGAYNEQFF
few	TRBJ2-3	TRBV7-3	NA	TGTGCCAGCAGTTCCGGACCAGGGGCAGATACGCAGTATTTT	CASSSGPGADTQYF
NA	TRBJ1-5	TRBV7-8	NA	TGTGCCAGCAGCTTAGTGGGACTCAATCAGCCCCAGCATTTT	CASSLVGLNQPQHF
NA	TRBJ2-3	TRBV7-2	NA	TGTGCCAGCAGCTCATCTTTCACAGATACGCAGTATTTT	CASSSSFTDTQYF
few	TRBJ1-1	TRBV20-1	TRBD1	TGCAGTGCTACCCGGACAGGGGAAGCTTTCTTT	CSATRTGEAFF
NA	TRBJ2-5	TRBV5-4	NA	TGTGCCAGCGGGATACAGGGAGAGACCCAGTACTTC	CASGIQGETQYF
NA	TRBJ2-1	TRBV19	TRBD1	TGTGCCAGTAGTACCCGGGACAGGGCCTACAATGAGCAGTTCTTC	CASSTRDRAYNEQFF
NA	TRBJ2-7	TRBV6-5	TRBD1	TGTGCCAGCAGTTCCGGGACAGCGATCCGCCGCTACGAGCAGTACTTC	CASSSGTAIRRYEQYF
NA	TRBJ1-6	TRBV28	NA	TGTGCCAGCAGTTTCCACAGGGTCGAGAATTCACCCCTCCACTTT	CASSFHRVENSPLHF